This TCR beta chain was found in a study of T cell responses to AZD1222 COVID-19 vaccine. Trimming cost V 8 bases and J 3 bases, with 9 bases left between them. The CDR3 consists of 12 residues. Germline V gene lookup returns CDR1 SNHLY and CDR2 FYNNEI. To note about this clone: Its specificity is not known.

Broader study findings: Donors, mostly white British, included more females; clonal diversity was possibly underestimated. Distributed over spike, vaccine-associated CD4 TCRs predominated at 160-218 and 743-854. Vaccination with two AZD1222 doses was followed by a rise in Spike-specific TCR breadth and depth.

Libraries were prepared by immunoSEQ multiplex PCR; TCRdb keeps only in-frame clonotypes and omits some of them. Found here are about 170,000 clones, roughly nine tenths of them singletons; the top ten hold about 3%. The sequence was collected from an adult in good health. The rearrangement links TRBV2 to TRBJ2-3; TRBD2 might be the D (5 bases). This material consisted of peripheral blood, taken on day 0 of AZD1222 vaccination. The CDR3 DNA is TGTGCCAGCTCTGAGGGAACAGATACGCAGTATTTT. Translation: CASSEGTDTQYF.